The 18 T cell receptor beta chains presented below share a single source sample, sequenced in a study of T cell responses to AZD1222 COVID-19 vaccine. Some clones are missing from TCRdb's copy, which holds only in-frame ones; the method was immunoSEQ multiplex PCR. The table shows approximately 130,000 clones, with approximately 85% occurring only once. Source: peripheral blood, taken 28 days after the second dose of the MenACWY control vaccine. These receptors all stem from an adult who received the MenACWY meningococcal vaccine as a control.

In its sample, this clone was seen once. V is TRBV10-2 and J is TRBJ2-7; D uncertain. The length of the CDR3 is 15 residues. V lost 7 bases to trimming and J lost 3 bases, with 19 bases between them. CDR1 WSHSY and CDR2 SAAADI come from the germline V gene. The CDR3 loop is CASMGPAGDNYEQYV. Here the CDR3 DNA reads TGCGCCAGCATGGGTCCCGCAGGCGATAACTACGAGCAGTACGTC.

The chain uses TRBV28 and TRBJ2-7; the match to TRBD2 covers 7 bases. The V gene end was trimmed by 3 bases and the J gene end by 2 bases; junction bases not matched to a gene: 7. Germline assignment: CDR1 MDHEN and CDR2 SYDVKM. The CDR3 loop spans 15 amino acids. This CDR3 reads CASSFGAGSAYEQYV. Here the CDR3 DNA reads TGTGCCAGCAGTTTTGGAGCGGGGTCCGCCTACGAGCAGTACGTC.

The chain combines TRBV6-1 with TRBJ1-2; no clear D gene. The CDR3 runs 13 residues. CDR1 and CDR2 (germline): MNHNS, SASEGT. V was clipped by 2 bases and J by 1 base, with 5 bases between them. This chain's CDR3 is CASSERDNYGYTF. For the CDR3, the DNA is TGTGCCAGCAGTGAACGGGATAACTATGGCTACACCTTC.

The chain combines TRBV5-8 with TRBJ2-6; no definite D call. V lost 4 bases to trimming and J lost 1 base, with 12 bases between them. The germline V gene encodes CDR1 SGHTS and CDR2 YDEGEE. CDR3 length: 16 residues. The CDR3: CASSPVWGSGANVLTF. CDR3 nucleotides: TGTGCCAGCAGCCCTGTCTGGGGATCTGGGGCCAACGTCCTGACTTTC.

The chain has TRBV5-1 and TRBJ1-6; maybe TRBD1 (6 bases). CDR3 length: 16 amino acids. Germline CDR1 and CDR2: SGHRS and YFSETQ. Trimming took 0 bases from V and 7 from J, leaving 14 bases between them. CDR3 DNA: TGCGCCAGCAGCTTGGGAGGGGGGGAATCGAATTCACCCCTCCACTTT. Encoded protein: CASSLGGGESNSPLHF.

The table lists this clone with a count of one. The gene calls are TRBV7-2 and TRBJ1-2; D call uncertain. V gave up 1 base and J gave up 8 bases, with 8 bases separating them. Germline V gene sequence: CDR1 SGHTA, CDR2 FQGNSA. This CDR3 has 12 residues. The CDR3 DNA reads TGTGCCAGCAGCTTAGGGGAAGAAGGCTACACCTTC. Amino acid sequence: CASSLGEEGYTF.

V and J are TRBV27 and TRBJ1-2; the match to TRBD1 covers 10 bases. V shed 2 bases, J shed 8 bases, and the junction held 8 bases outside the gene matches. This CDR3 is built from 15 residues. CDR1 is MNHEY, CDR2 SMNVEV, per germline (reference sequence). This CDR3 reads CASSLETGGAWGYTF. Here the CDR3 DNA reads TGTGCCAGCAGTTTAGAGACAGGGGGCGCATGGGGCTACACCTTC.

The rearrangement links TRBV2 to TRBJ1-2; D remains unclear. Germline V gives CDR1 SNHLY, CDR2 FYNNEI. This CDR3 is built from 14 residues. V shed 1 base and J shed 4 bases, with 10 bases lying between them. CDR3 protein: CASSEGNSLYGYTF. The CDR3 DNA sequence: TGTGCCAGCAGTGAAGGTAACAGCCTCTATGGCTACACCTTC.

The chain recombines TRBV10-3 with TRBJ2-7; 10 bases line up with TRBD1. The V segment lost 6 bases and the J segment 4 bases; nucleotides outside the gene matches: 6. Looked up from germline, CDR1 is ENHRY and CDR2 is SYGVKD. The CDR3 covers 14 residues. The CDR3 is CAISGRDRGYEQYF. The CDR3 DNA sequence: TGTGCCATCAGCGGGAGGGACAGGGGTTACGAGCAGTACTTC.

The chain joins TRBV28 to TRBJ1-4; TRBD1 is a possible D gene (6 bases). The CDR3 loop spans 15 amino acids. V gave up 7 bases and J gave up 8 bases, with 20 bases separating them. CDR1 is MDHEN, CDR2 SYDVKM, per germline. The CDR3 DNA is TGTGCCAGCACCCCTGATTCCAGGGGCCGGGAAAAACTGTTTTTT. This codes for CASTPDSRGREKLFF.

The V and J genes are TRBV15 and TRBJ1-3; D unresolved. Germline V gives CDR1 LNHNV, CDR2 YYDKDF (reference sequence). Trimming took 0 bases from V and 3 from J, leaving 3 bases between them. CDR3 length: 13 residues. The CDR3 region is CATSRDDGNTIYF. In nucleotides, the CDR3 is TGTGCCACCAGCAGAGATGATGGAAACACCATATATTTT.

The table lists this clone with a count of one. This rearrangement joins TRBV5-4 to TRBJ2-7; unclear D gene. Germline loops: CDR1 SGHNT, CDR2 YYREEE (reference sequence). Deletions cut 0 bases from V and 2 bases from J, with 9 bases between. The CDR3 loop spans 14 amino acids. The CDR3 loop reads CASSLEKGAYEQYF. As DNA, the CDR3 is TGTGCCAGCAGCTTGGAGAAGGGCGCCTACGAGCAGTACTTC.

This chain connects TRBV7-9 to TRBJ1-3, with D unresolved. The CDR3 has 15 residues. The V gene lost 1 base and the J gene lost 2 bases, with 9 bases spanning the gap. Germline-derived CDR1 and CDR2 are SEHNR and FQNEAQ (reference sequence). The CDR3 DNA is TGTGCCAGCAGCTTAGAGGGAGGTGCTGGAAACACCATATATTTT. Translating gives CASSLEGGAGNTIYF.

This chain uses TRBV6-4 with TRBJ2-1; the match to TRBD2 covers 14 bases. Unmatched junction bases numbered 10, after V lost 6 bases and J lost 9 bases. Germline V gives CDR1 MRHNA, CDR2 SNTAGT. The CDR3 length is 16 residues. The DNA of the CDR3 is TGTGCCAGCAGCCAATTGGGGACTAGCGGGAGTGGTGAGCAGTTCTTC. Translation: CASSQLGTSGSGEQFF.

The sample holds one count of this clone. This chain joins TRBV12-5 and TRBJ1-1; TRBD1 matches 8 bases. Germline V gene data show CDR1 as LGHNT and CDR2 as FRNRAP. J lost 5 bases, V lost 5 bases, and 4 bases had no gene match. The CDR3 is 13 residues long. CDR3 protein: CASGPGGWTEAFF. The CDR3 coding sequence is TGTGCTAGTGGTCCAGGGGGCTGGACTGAAGCTTTCTTT.

This rearrangement joins TRBV4-3 to TRBJ1-3; possibly TRBD1 for D (5 bases). With 0 bases removed from V and 3 bases from J, the gap between germline ends came to 9 bases. This CDR3 comprises 15 residues. Germline CDR1 LGHNA, CDR2 YSLEER. In DNA, the CDR3 is TGCGCCAGCAGCCAAGATTGGGGGTATGGAAACACCATATATTTT. Translation: CASSQDWGYGNTIYF.

This sequence joins TRBV28 and TRBJ1-2; TRBD1 matches at 9 bases. The CDR3 loop spans 14 amino acids. V was clipped by 3 bases and J by 7 bases; unmatched bases: 6. Looked up from germline, CDR1 is MDHEN and CDR2 is SYDVKM. The CDR3 sequence is CASSLGTGIGGYTF. As DNA, the CDR3 is TGTGCCAGCAGTTTGGGGACAGGGATTGGTGGCTACACCTTC.

V gene TRBV30 combines with J gene TRBJ1-2; D not resolved. Germline-derived CDR1 and CDR2 are GTSNPN and SVGIG (reference sequence). The CDR3 covers 16 residues. V was trimmed by 1 base and J by 0 bases, leaving 15 bases between them. The CDR3 sequence: CAWSARPGTSNYGYTF. CDR3 nucleotides: TGTGCCTGGAGTGCCCGACCGGGAACTTCTAACTATGGCTACACCTTC. Full variable domain (rest looked up from reference TRBV30 and TRBJ1-2): SQTIHQWPATLVQPVGSPLSLECTVEGTSNPNLYWYRQAAGRGLQLLFYSVGIGQISSEVPQNLSASRPQDRQFILSSKKLLLSDSGFYLCAWSARPGTSNYGYTFGSGTRLTVV.